A single sample gave rise to the 4 T cell receptor beta chains below, sequenced in a study of OX40 agonist ivuxolimab in advanced cancers. The method was the immunoSEQ multiplex PCR assay. TCRdb obtained this table from immuneACCESS and retained in-frame rearrangements with V and J assigned. These tables miss some clones; where compared with another copy, unresolved V genes account for less than half of the shortfall, and the remainder is unexplained. Across this sample there are about 100,000 clones, with roughly 90% seen only once. Around 0.85% of the sample rests with the top ten. Sequenced here: CD4+ or CD8+ T cells sorted from blood, sampled in a trial of the OX40 agonist ivuxolimab. All receptors come from an adult with an advanced solid tumor such as melanoma, head and neck, liver or kidney cancer.

The V call is TRBV6-4, the J call TRBJ2-5, with unresolved D. Trimming removed 0 bases at V and 0 bases at J, with 11 bases between. CDR3 length: 16 amino acids. In germline, CDR1 is MRHNA, CDR2 SNTAGT. CDR3 DNA: TGTGCCAGCAGTGACTCGAGACTGATAGACCAAGAGACCCAGTACTTC. Its protein is CASSDSRLIDQETQYF.

The rearrangement links TRBV30 to TRBJ2-5; TRBD1 might be the D (6 bases). This CDR3 comprises 14 residues. Per germline, CDR1 GTSNPN and CDR2 SVGIG (reference sequence). V lost 0 bases, J lost 7 bases, and 15 bases lay in between. CDR3 in DNA: TGTGCCTGGAGTGTTGGACAGATCGGCGTGACCCAGTACTTC. It translates to CAWSVGQIGVTQYF. Full variable domain (remainder filled in from reference TRBV30 and TRBJ2-5): SQTIHQWPATLVQPVGSPLSLECTVEGTSNPNLYWYRQAAGRGLQLLFYSVGIGQISSEVPQNLSASRPQDRQFILSSKKLLLSDSGFYLCAWSVGQIGVTQYFGPGTRLLVL.

This rearrangement joins TRBV30 to TRBJ1-1, with TRBD1 identical over 7 bases. CDR1 GTSNPN and CDR2 SVGIG come from the germline V gene (reference sequence). The CDR3 is 14 residues long. The V and J ends lost 5 bases and 4 bases, in that order; junction bases with no gene match: 10. For the CDR3, the DNA is TGTGCCTGGGGAGCGGGACAGCTGGGCACTGAAGCTTTCTTT. Translated: CAWGAGQLGTEAFF.

The gene calls are TRBV5-4 and TRBJ1-4; the D gene is possibly TRBD1 (6 bases). Germline V gene lookup returns CDR1 SGHNT and CDR2 YYREEE (reference sequence). The CDR3 covers 14 residues. The V end lost 4 bases, the J end lost 5 bases, and 12 bases lay between the germline ends. The CDR3 region has the DNA TGTGCCAGCAGCGCCGGACAGCAAAATGAAAAACTGTTTTTT. Encoded protein: CASSAGQQNEKLFF.